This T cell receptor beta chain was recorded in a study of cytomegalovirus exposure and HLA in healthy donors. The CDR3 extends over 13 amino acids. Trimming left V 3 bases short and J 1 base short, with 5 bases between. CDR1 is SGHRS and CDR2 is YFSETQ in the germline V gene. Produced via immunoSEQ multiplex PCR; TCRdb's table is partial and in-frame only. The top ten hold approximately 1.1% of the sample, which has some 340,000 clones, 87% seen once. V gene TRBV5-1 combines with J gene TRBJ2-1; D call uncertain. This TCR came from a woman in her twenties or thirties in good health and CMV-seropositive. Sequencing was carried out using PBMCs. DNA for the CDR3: TGCGCCAGCAGCTCCGGATCCTACAATGAGCAGTTCTTC. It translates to CASSSGSYNEQFF.